A single T cell receptor beta chain is shown here with its context. Unmatched junction bases numbered 15, after V lost 11 bases and J lost 1 base. The CDR3 runs to 16 residues. The germline gives CDR1 MNHNY, CDR2 SVGAGI (reference sequence). Original methodology: The assay estimated nucleated cells by amplifying reference gene primers. Only in-frame clones appear in the TCRdb table, and some are missing; sequencing was by immunoSEQ multiplex PCR. The V and J calls and clone size come from that table; D and trimming were worked out from the DNA. The sample consists of about 40,000 clones, almost 80% of them appearing once. This sample is drawn from a study of blood T cell repertoires in COVID-19. Study at large: In each case, the material was cDNA or gDNA derived from T cells, B-cell-depleted T cells, or PBMCs.

This clonotype was obtained from a woman at least 80 years old with acute or convalescent COVID-19. V gene TRBV6-6 combines with J gene TRBJ2-3, with 7 bases aligning to TRBD2. Sequences were obtained from peripheral blood. CDR3 amino acids: CAVRGRSGGGTDTQYF. The CDR3 bases are TGTGCCGTTCGCGGGAGATCGGGAGGAGGCACAGATACGCAGTATTTT.